The 26 T cell receptor beta chains given below trace back to one sample, sequenced in a study of blood T cell repertoires in COVID-19. The protocol was immunoSEQ multiplex PCR, while the TCRdb copy is restricted to in-frame clones and leaves out a portion. The sample shows approximately 58,000 clones, approximately 80% of them seen only once. The sequencing input was peripheral blood. These receptors all come from a man aged 60 to 75 with COVID-19, enrolled during active disease.

The chain employs TRBV15 and TRBJ2-5; 7 nucleotides agree with TRBD2. Trimming cost V 0 bases and J 4 bases; bases outside gene matches: 2. From germline, CDR1 is LNHNV and CDR2 YYDKDF (reference sequence). The CDR3 consists of 14 residues. CDR3 amino acids: CATSREGGRETQYF. In DNA, the CDR3 is TGTGCCACCAGCAGAGAGGGGGGGAGAGAGACCCAGTACTTC.

The chain employs TRBV6-4 and TRBJ1-1, with 10 bases fitting TRBD1. Germline V gene sequence: CDR1 MRHNA, CDR2 SNTAGT. V trimming: 2 bases; J trimming: 4 bases; junction bases outside the gene matches: 7. The CDR3 sequence is 16 residues long. CDR3 loop: CASSDDPGTGVTEAFF. The CDR3 bases are TGTGCCAGCAGTGACGACCCTGGGACAGGGGTCACTGAAGCTTTCTTT.

This clone has just a few counts. This chain links TRBV6-2 or TRBV6-3 with TRBJ2-3; D is possibly TRBD1 (6 bases). The germline V gene encodes CDR1 MNHEY and CDR2 SVGEGT. The V end lost 4 bases, the J end lost 4 bases, and 9 bases lay between the germline ends. This CDR3 comprises 13 residues. As DNA, the CDR3 is TGTGCCAGCAGTTTCAGGGGTGCAGATACGCAGTATTTT. This sequence encodes CASSFRGADTQYF.

This chain joins TRBV6-6 and TRBJ2-1; 7 bases match TRBD1. This CDR3 has 16 amino acids. Looked up from germline, CDR1 is MNHNY and CDR2 is SVGAGI (reference sequence). After removal of 4 bases from V and 1 base from J, the junction contained 7 bases not matched to a gene. The CDR3 loop reads CASSLNRGPSYNEQFF. For the CDR3, the DNA is TGTGCCAGCAGTTTAAACAGGGGCCCTTCCTACAATGAGCAGTTCTTC.

This clone occurred a few times. The chain combines TRBV2 with TRBJ1-5, with TRBD1 matching 7 bases. J lost 4 bases, V lost 6 bases, and 6 bases had no gene match. CDR3 size: 14 residues. CDR1 and CDR2 (germline): SNHLY, FYNNEI. The DNA for the CDR3 is TGTGCCAGCAGCCCGGGACAGATAAATCAGCCCCAGCATTTT. Amino acid sequence: CASSPGQINQPQHF.

This clone came up once. The chain has TRBV6-5 and TRBJ2-1, with TRBD2 matching over 11 bases. This CDR3 contains 13 residues. From germline, CDR1 is MNHEY and CDR2 SVGAGI. V lost 5 bases and J lost 6; bases outside the gene matches: 0. CDR3 nucleotide sequence: TGTGCCAGCAGTCTAGCGGGAGGCAATGAGCAGTTCTTC. Amino acid sequence: CASSLAGGNEQFF.

This clone has a handful of counts. One end of the junction varies from germline; a read error may be responsible. The chain employs TRBV11-3 and TRBJ1-4, with a tentative D call TRBD1 (5 bases). The CDR3 is made up of 13 amino acids. The germline V gene encodes CDR1 SGHNT and CDR2 YENEEA. This CDR3 is CASSSTPQGPVYF. In DNA, the CDR3 is TGTGCCAGCAGCTCGACCCCCCAGGGTCCCGTGTATTTT.

The chain recombines TRBV19 with TRBJ1-1; a weak D match, TRBD1 (6 bases). This CDR3 comprises 15 residues. Trimming took off 2 bases at V and 1 base at J, with 11 bases between the two ends. CDR1 and CDR2 from the germline V gene are LNHDA and SQIVND (reference sequence). The chain's CDR3 is CASSISRQANTEAFF. The DNA of the CDR3 is TGTGCCAGTAGTATATCACGACAGGCGAACACTGAAGCTTTCTTT.

This chain joins TRBV18 and TRBJ2-7; 7 bases are a match to TRBD2. Germline-derived CDR1 and CDR2 are KGHSH and LQKENI. This CDR3 region has 14 residues. V lost 4 bases to trimming and J lost 4 bases; unmatched junction nucleotides: 7. The DNA of the CDR3 is TGTGCCAGCTCACTAACTCGGGGGGATTACGAGCAGTACTTC. It translates to CASSLTRGDYEQYF.

The chain is built from TRBV9 and TRBJ2-5; D is possibly TRBD2 (7 bases). Germline V lookup: CDR1 SGDLS, CDR2 YYNGEE. The germline V and J ends were trimmed by 0 bases and 5 bases, with 14 bases remaining between them. This CDR3 comprises 15 residues. The CDR3 protein is CASSVGGGQRETQYF. CDR3 coding DNA: TGTGCCAGCAGCGTAGGGGGGGGCCAACGGGAGACCCAGTACTTC.

This clone was found a few times. The chain carries TRBV6-5 and TRBJ2-7, with D maybe TRBD2 (6 bases). Per germline, CDR1 MNHEY and CDR2 SVGAGI. The V end lost 10 bases, the J end lost 3 bases, and 16 bases lay between the germline ends. There are 13 residues in the CDR3. CDR3: CATSLWGVYEQYF. The CDR3 nucleotides are TGTGCCACCAGCCTGTGGGGGGTCTACGAGCAGTACTTC.

This chain joins TRBV27 and TRBJ2-1; TRBD2 matches at 13 bases. This CDR3 has 15 residues. Trimming removed 6 bases from V and 7 bases from J; junction bases left unmatched: 6. In germline, CDR1 is MNHEY, CDR2 SMNVEV (reference sequence). CDR3 residues: CASSRPGLAGNEQFF. The CDR3, as DNA: TGTGCCAGCAGCCGTCCGGGACTAGCGGGAAATGAGCAGTTCTTC.

The CDR3, as DNA: TGCGCCAGCAGCTTGGAGGGGTCTGGAAACACCATATATTTT. This translates into CASSLEGSGNTIYF. J is TRBJ1-3 and V is TRBV5-1, with D perhaps matching TRBD1 (5 bases). In germline, CDR1 is SGHRS, CDR2 YFSETQ. There are 14 residues in the CDR3. Trimming took 0 bases from V and 1 from J, leaving 5 bases between them.

This chain joins TRBV25-1 and TRBJ2-3; possible D gene TRBD1, 5 bases. The CDR3 sequence is 14 residues long. Germline V CDR1 and CDR2: MGHDK, SYGVNS. The ends were cut back, 6 bases at V and 1 base at J, with 11 bases in the middle. CDR3 nucleotides: TGTGCCAGCAGCGACAGCACCCGCACAGATACGCAGTATTTT. It translates to CASSDSTRTDTQYF.

V is TRBV5-5 and J is TRBJ2-7; TRBD1 agrees at 11 bases. The J segment lost 2 bases and the V segment lost 4 bases, leaving 8 bases of the junction unmatched. The CDR3 runs to 16 residues. Germline values: CDR1 SGHKS, CDR2 YYEKEE (reference sequence). As DNA, the CDR3 is TGTGCCAGCAGCCCCCAAGGGACAGGGGGTACCTACGAGCAGTACTTC. This translates into CASSPQGTGGTYEQYF.

This chain connects TRBV7-2 to TRBJ2-7; TRBD2 is a possible D gene (5 bases). Trimming pared 3 bases from V and 7 bases from J, leaving 10 bases between. Germline values: CDR1 SGHTA, CDR2 FQGNSA. There are 12 residues in the CDR3. As DNA, the CDR3 is TGTGCCAGCAGCTTCGGACTGGTAGAGCAGTACTTC. Translated, it gives CASSFGLVEQYF.

The rearrangement links TRBV5-1 to TRBJ2-7; 7 positions match TRBD2. Germline V gene lookup returns CDR1 SGHRS and CDR2 YFSETQ. CDR3 length equals 15 residues. J was trimmed by 4 bases and V by 0 bases; bases with no gene match: 7. This CDR3 is CASSLESPGGYEQYF. The CDR3 DNA sequence: TGCGCCAGCAGCTTGGAATCTCCGGGGGGATACGAGCAGTACTTC.

The chain carries TRBV7-9 and TRBJ2-7, with D maybe TRBD1 (5 bases). The CDR3 length is 13 residues. Germline assignment: CDR1 SEHNR and CDR2 FQNEAQ (reference sequence). V was clipped by 3 bases and J by 6 bases, with 12 bases between them. CDR3 in DNA: TGTGCCAGCAGCTTTGCAGGGTCGGGCGAGCAGTACTTC. Protein sequence: CASSFAGSGEQYF.

The chain has TRBV4-3 and TRBJ1-5; 8 positions match TRBD1. Germline-derived CDR1 and CDR2 are LGHNA and YSLEER. V gave up 1 base and J gave up 6 bases; unmatched junction bases: 5. The CDR3 runs 15 residues. CDR3 sequence (DNA): TGCGCCAGCAGCCAAGGGGCAGGGGGCAGTCAGCCCCAGCATTTT. It specifies CASSQGAGGSQPQHF.

The V call is TRBV11-3, the J call TRBJ1-2; no reliable D call. The germline V gene has CDR1 SGHNT and CDR2 YENEEA. The CDR3 has 13 residues. The V and J ends lost 1 base and 8 bases respectively, with 11 bases between them. This CDR3 reads CASSLVRQRGYTF. CDR3 nucleotide sequence: TGTGCCAGCAGCTTAGTGCGGCAGCGAGGCTACACCTTC.

Concerning this clone: Possible read error: a much larger clone is one base away. The identical CDR3 is also encoded by other nucleotide sequences in the sample. The chain is built from TRBV5-5 and TRBJ2-3, with 9 bases lining up with TRBD2. CDR1 and CDR2 (germline): SGHKS, YYEKEE (reference sequence). The CDR3 has 16 amino acids. With V trimmed by 7 bases and J by 14 bases, 23 bases remained unmatched. The CDR3 DNA reads TGTGCCAGCTGGTTGGGCGGGGGGGGGAGGGCCCTCCCTGGGTATTTT. Residues: CASWLGGGGRALPGYF.

The genes are TRBV7-9 and TRBJ2-3; no definite D call. Trimming stripped 5 bases from V and 1 base from J, with 4 bases between. Germline assignment: CDR1 SEHNR and CDR2 FQNEAQ (reference sequence). The CDR3 is 12 amino acids. The CDR3 DNA reads as TGTGCCAGCAGCCTTGGCACAGATACGCAGTATTTT. This sequence encodes CASSLGTDTQYF.

The V call is TRBV5-4, the J call TRBJ2-2; 7 bases match TRBD2. The CDR3 sequence is 16 residues long. The V and J ends lost 0 bases and 1 base, in that order; junction bases with no gene match: 3. Germline loops: CDR1 SGHNT, CDR2 YYREEE (reference sequence). This chain's CDR3 is CASSLGSSGNTGELFF. DNA for the CDR3: TGTGCCAGCAGCTTGGGGTCTAGCGGGAACACCGGGGAGCTGTTTTTT.

The chain couples TRBV5-1 to TRBJ1-1; TRBD1 might be the D (5 bases). Trimming shortened V by 2 bases and J by 1 base, and 9 bases separated the two germline ends. There are 14 residues in the CDR3. CDR1 and CDR2 from the germline V gene are SGHRS and YFSETQ. The CDR3 region is CASSFREANTEAFF. The DNA for the CDR3 is TGCGCCAGCAGCTTCAGGGAAGCGAACACTGAAGCTTTCTTT.

This clone was recorded only once. V gene TRBV7-3 combines with J gene TRBJ2-1, with D perhaps matching TRBD2 (5 bases). Deletions cut 4 bases from V and 6 bases from J, with 19 bases between. CDR1 and CDR2 (germline): SGHTA, FQGTGA. CDR3 length equals 16 residues. The CDR3 DNA sequence: TGTGCCAGCAGCTCCCAAAGACCACCGGGGTTCAATGAGCAGTTCTTC. Amino acid sequence: CASSSQRPPGFNEQFF.

This rearrangement joins TRBV9 to TRBJ1-2; 8 nucleotides match TRBD1. Germline values: CDR1 SGDLS, CDR2 YYNGEE. This CDR3 region has 15 residues. After removal of 0 bases from V and 7 bases from J, the junction contained 8 bases not matched to a gene. The CDR3 sequence is CASSVEDRGRSGYTF. The CDR3 DNA follows: TGTGCCAGCAGCGTAGAAGACAGGGGAAGGAGTGGCTACACCTTC.